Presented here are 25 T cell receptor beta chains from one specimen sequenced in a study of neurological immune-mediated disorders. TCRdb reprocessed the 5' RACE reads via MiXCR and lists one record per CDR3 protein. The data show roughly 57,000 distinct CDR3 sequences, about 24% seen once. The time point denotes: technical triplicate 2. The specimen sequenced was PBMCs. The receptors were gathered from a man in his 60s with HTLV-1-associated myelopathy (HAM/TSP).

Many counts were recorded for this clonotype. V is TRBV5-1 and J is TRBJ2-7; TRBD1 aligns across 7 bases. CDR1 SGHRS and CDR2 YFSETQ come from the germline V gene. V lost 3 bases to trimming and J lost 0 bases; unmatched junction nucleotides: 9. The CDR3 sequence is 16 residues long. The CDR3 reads CASSSPQGVSSYEQYF. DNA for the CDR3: TGCGCCAGCAGCTCTCCCCAGGGGGTTAGCTCCTACGAGCAGTACTTC.

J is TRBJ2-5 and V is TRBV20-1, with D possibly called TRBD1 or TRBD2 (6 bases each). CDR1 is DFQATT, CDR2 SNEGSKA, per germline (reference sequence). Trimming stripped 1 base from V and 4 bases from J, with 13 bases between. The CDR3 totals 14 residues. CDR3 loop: CSARVAGQRETQYF. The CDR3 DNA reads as TGCAGTGCTAGAGTGGCGGGACAAAGAGAGACCCAGTACTTC.

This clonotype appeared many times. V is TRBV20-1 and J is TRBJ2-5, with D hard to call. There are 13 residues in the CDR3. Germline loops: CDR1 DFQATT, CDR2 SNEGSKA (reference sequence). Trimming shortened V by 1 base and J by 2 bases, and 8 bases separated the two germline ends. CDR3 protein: CSARGVGQETQYF. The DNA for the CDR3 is TGCAGTGCTAGAGGGGTCGGGCAAGAGACCCAGTACTTC.

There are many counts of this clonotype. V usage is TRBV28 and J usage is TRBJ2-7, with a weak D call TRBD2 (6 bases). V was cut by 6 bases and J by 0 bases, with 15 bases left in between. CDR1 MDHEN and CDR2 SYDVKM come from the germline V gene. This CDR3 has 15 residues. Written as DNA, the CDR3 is TGTGCCAGCAGCCAGGGACTTCGAATCTCCTACGAGCAGTACTTC. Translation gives CASSQGLRISYEQYF.

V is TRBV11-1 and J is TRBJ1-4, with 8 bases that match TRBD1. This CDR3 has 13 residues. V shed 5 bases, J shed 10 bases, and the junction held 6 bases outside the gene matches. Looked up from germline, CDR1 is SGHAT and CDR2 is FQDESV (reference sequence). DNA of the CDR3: TGTGCCAGCAGCCGCGGGACAGGTAGAAAACTGTTTTTT. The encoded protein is CASSRGTGRKLFF.

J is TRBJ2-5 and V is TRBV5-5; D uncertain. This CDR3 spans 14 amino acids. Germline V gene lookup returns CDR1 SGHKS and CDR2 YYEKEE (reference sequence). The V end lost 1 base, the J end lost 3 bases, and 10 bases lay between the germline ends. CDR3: CASSLPRREETQYF. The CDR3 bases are TGTGCCAGCAGCTTGCCCCGCCGGGAAGAGACCCAGTACTTC.

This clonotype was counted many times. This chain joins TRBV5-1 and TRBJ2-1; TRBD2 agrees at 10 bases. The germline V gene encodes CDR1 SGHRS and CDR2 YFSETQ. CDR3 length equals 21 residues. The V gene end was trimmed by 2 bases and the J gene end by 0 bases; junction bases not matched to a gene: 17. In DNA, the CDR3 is TGCGCCAGCAGCTTTGGGCCTAGCGGGAGAATAGTCGACCGCTCCTACAATGAGCAGTTCTTC. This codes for CASSFGPSGRIVDRSYNEQFF. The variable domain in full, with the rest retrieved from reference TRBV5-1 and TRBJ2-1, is KAGVTQTPRYLIKTRGQQVTLSCSPISGHRSVSWYQQTPGQGLQFLFEYFSETQRNKGNFPGRFSGRQFSNSRSEMNVSTLELGDSALYLCASSFGPSGRIVDRSYNEQFFGPGTRLTVL.

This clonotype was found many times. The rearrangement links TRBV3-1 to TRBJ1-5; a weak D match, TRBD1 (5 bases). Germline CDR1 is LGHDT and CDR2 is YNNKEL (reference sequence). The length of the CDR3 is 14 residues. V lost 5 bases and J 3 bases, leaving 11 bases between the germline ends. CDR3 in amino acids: CASSDQGYNQPQHF. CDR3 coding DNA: TGTGCCAGCAGCGACCAGGGTTACAATCAGCCCCAGCATTTT. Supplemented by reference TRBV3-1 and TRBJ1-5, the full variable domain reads DTAVSQTPKYLVTQMGNDKSIKCEQNLGHDTMYWYKQDSKKFLKIMFSYNNKELIINETVPNRFSPKSPDKAHLNLHINSLELGDSAVYFCASSDQGYNQPQHFGDGTRLSIL.

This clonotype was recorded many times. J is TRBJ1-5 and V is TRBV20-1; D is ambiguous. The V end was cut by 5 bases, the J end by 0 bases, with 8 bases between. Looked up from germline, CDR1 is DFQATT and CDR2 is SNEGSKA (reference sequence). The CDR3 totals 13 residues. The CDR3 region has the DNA TGCAGTGCTGGAATACCTAGCAATCAGCCCCAGCATTTT. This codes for CSAGIPSNQPQHF.

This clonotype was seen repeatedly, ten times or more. CDR3 region: CSATSGGLYEQYF. CDR3 nucleotides: TGCAGTGCCACCTCAGGGGGGTTGTACGAGCAGTACTTC. This chain joins TRBV20-1 and TRBJ2-7; possible D gene TRBD1, 7 bases. The germline V gene encodes CDR1 DFQATT and CDR2 SNEGSKA (reference sequence). The V end lost 6 bases, the J end lost 4 bases, and 16 bases lay between the germline ends. The CDR3 has 13 amino acids.

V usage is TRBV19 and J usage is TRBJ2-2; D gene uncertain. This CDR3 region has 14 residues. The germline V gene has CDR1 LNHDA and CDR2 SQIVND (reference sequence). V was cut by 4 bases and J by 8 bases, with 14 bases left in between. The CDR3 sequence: CASSTGQRQGELFF. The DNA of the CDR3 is TGTGCCAGTAGTACAGGCCAACGGCAAGGGGAGCTGTTTTTT.

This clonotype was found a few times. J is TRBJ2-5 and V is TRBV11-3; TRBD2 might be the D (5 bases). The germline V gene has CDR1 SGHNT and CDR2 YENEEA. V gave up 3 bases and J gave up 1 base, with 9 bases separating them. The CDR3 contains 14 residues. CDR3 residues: CASSFPAAQETQYF. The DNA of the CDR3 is TGTGCCAGCAGCTTTCCAGCGGCCCAAGAGACCCAGTACTTC.

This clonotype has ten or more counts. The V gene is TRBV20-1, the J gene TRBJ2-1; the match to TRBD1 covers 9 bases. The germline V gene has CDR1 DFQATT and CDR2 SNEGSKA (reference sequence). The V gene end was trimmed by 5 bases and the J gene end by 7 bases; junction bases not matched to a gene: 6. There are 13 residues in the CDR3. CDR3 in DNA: TGCAGTGCTGGGGACAGGGAACGGAATGAGCAGTTCTTC. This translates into CSAGDRERNEQFF.

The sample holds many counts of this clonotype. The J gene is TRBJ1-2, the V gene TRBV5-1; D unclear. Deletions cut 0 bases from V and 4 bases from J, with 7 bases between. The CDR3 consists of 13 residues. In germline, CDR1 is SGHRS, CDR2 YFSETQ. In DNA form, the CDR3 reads TGCGCCAGCAGCTTGGAGGGTATCTATGGCTACACCTTC. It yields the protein CASSLEGIYGYTF.

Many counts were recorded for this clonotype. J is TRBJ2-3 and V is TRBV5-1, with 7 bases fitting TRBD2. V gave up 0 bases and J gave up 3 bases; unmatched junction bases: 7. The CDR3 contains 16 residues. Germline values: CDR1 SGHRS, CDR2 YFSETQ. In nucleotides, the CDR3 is TGCGCCAGCAGCTTGGTCGAGGGAGGGCCGACAGATACGCAGTATTTT. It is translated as CASSLVEGGPTDTQYF.

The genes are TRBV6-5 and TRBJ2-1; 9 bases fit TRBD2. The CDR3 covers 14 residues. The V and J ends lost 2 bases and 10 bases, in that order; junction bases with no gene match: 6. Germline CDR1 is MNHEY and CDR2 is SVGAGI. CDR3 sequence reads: CASSYELAGGEQFF. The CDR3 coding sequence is TGTGCCAGCAGTTACGAACTAGCGGGCGGCGAGCAGTTCTTC.

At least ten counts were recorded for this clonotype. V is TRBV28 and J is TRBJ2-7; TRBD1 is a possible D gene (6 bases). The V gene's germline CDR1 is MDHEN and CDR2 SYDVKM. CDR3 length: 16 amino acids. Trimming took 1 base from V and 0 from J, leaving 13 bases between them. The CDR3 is CASSLLTQGSSYEQYF. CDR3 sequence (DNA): TGTGCCAGCAGTTTATTAACCCAGGGGTCCTCCTACGAGCAGTACTTC. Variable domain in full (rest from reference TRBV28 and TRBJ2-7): DVKVTQSSRYLVKRTGEKVFLECVQDMDHENMFWYRQDPGLGLRLIYFSYDVKMKEKGDIPEGYSVSREKKERFSLILESASTNQTSMYLCASSLLTQGSSYEQYFGPGTRLTVT.

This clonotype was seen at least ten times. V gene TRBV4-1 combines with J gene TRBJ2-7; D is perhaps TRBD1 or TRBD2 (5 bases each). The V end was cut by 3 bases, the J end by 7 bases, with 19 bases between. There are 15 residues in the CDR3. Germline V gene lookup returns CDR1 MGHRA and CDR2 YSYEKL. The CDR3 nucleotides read TGCGCCAGCAGCCAGGGACGGGACGGTCACCGAGAGCAGTACTTC. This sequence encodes CASSQGRDGHREQYF.

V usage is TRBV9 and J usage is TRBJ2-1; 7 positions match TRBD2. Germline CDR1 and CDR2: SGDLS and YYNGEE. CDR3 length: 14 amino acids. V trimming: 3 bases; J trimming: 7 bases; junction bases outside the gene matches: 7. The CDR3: CASSAARTSNEQFF. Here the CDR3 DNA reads TGTGCCAGCAGCGCCGCCAGGACTAGTAATGAGCAGTTCTTC.

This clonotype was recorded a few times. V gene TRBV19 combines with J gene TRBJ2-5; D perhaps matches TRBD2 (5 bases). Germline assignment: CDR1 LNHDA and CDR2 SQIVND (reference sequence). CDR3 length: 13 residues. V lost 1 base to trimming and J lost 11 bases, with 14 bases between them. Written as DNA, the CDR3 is TGTGCCAGTAGTATAGTACCCAGCCGGACTCAGTACTTC. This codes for CASSIVPSRTQYF.

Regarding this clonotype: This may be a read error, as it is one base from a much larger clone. CDR3 nucleotides: TGTGCCAGCAGTGAGGGGAGATCTAATTCACCCCTCCACTTT. It yields the protein CASSEGRSNSPLHF. The chain links TRBV2 to TRBJ1-6; unclear D gene. Per the germline V gene, CDR1 is SNHLY and CDR2 is FYNNEI. The ends were cut back, 3 bases at V and 6 bases at J, with 9 bases in the middle. The CDR3 sequence is 14 residues long.

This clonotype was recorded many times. The CDR3 region is CAISESKASGDNNEQFF. CDR3 nucleotides: TGTGCCATCAGTGAGTCGAAGGCTAGCGGGGACAACAATGAGCAGTTCTTC. J is TRBJ2-1 and V is TRBV10-3; 9 positions match TRBD2. The germline V gene has CDR1 ENHRY and CDR2 SYGVKD. This CDR3 is 17 amino acids long. The trim removed 0 bases at V and 5 bases at J, leaving 8 bases unmatched.

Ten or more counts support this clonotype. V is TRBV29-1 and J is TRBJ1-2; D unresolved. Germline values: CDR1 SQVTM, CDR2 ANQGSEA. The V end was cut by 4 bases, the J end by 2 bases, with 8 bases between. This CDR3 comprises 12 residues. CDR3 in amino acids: CSVVLGNYGYTF. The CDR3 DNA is TGCAGCGTTGTTCTAGGAAACTATGGCTACACCTTC.

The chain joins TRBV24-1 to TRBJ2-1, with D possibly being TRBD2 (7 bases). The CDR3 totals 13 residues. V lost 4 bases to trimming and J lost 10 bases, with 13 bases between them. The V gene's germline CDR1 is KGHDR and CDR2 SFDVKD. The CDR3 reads CATSDTRGGEQFF. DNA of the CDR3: TGTGCCACCAGTGACACTAGGGGGGGAGAGCAGTTCTTC.

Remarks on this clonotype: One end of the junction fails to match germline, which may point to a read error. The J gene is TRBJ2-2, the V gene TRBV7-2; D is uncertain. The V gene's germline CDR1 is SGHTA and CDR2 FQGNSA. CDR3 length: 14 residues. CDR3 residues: CASSFRWCTRELFF. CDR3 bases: TGTGCCAGCAGCTTTAGGTGGTGCACCAGGGAGCTGTTTTTT.